The 2 T cell receptor beta chains listed next were all sequenced from one sample in a study of T cells in women clearing cervical HPV infection. The repertoire was sequenced with immunoSEQ multiplex PCR; TCRdb's copy has only in-frame clones and lacks some. The sample has about 35,000 clones; the top ten hold approximately 6.8%. Sequencing was carried out using blood buffy coat. These receptors all come from a woman between 18 and 75 years old with a cervical HPV16 infection that either progressed to CIN3+ or cleared (not recorded which).

With respect to this clone: The CDR3 goes on 3 residues after the read ends, and that part is filled in from the germline J gene. This sequence joins TRBV19 and TRBJ1-2, with TRBD1 identical over 7 bases. J was trimmed by 7 bases and V by 9 bases; bases with no gene match: 17. This CDR3 has 15 amino acids. Looked up from germline, CDR1 is LNHDA and CDR2 is SQIVND (reference sequence). The covered CDR3 bases are TGTGCCAGCCTTAACCTCCGGGGGACAGACTTTGGC. This encodes CASLNLRGTDFG. The complete CDR3 protein is CASLNLRGTDFGYTF.

The CDR3 region is CASSRRHESSYEAFF. The DNA read from the CDR3 is TGTGCCAGCAGCCGCCGACACGAGAGCTCCTACGAG. The V call is TRBV6-2 or TRBV6-3, the J call TRBJ1-1; the D is unclear. The CDR3 end lies 3 residues beyond the end of the read and is filled in from the germline J gene. Germline assignment: CDR1 MNHEY and CDR2 SVGEGT. The CDR3 length is 15 residues.